This is a list of T cell receptor beta chains from one sample in a study of regulatory T cells in long-lasting Graves disease. TCRdb fed the multiplex PCR reads into MiXCR, producing one record per CDR3 protein. The sample shows approximately 350,000 distinct CDR3 sequences, over 15% of them seen only once. The same sample was also used in a study of T cells in Graves' hyperthyroidism and ophthalmopathy.

The starting material was peripheral blood mononuclear cells (PBMCs), obtained at new diagnosis, from a patient treated with antithyroid drugs. These receptors originate from a man aged 35-49 years with Graves disease. CDR3s include the opening cysteine and the closing phenylalanine or tryptophan. D genes are given only for firm matches. Rows give clone size only sometimes, using once, few, many, or a class for an expanded clone.

CDR3 length,V gene,D gene,J gene,clone size,CDR3 protein,CDR3 DNA
11,TRBV20-1,-,TRBJ1-2,-,CSASGGYGYTF,TGCAGTGCTTCCGGGGGCTATGGCTACACCTTC
15,TRBV7-3,TRBD1,TRBJ2-1,many,CASSLQGDRGNEQFF,TGTGCCAGCAGCTTACAGGGCGACAGGGGGAATGAGCAGTTCTTC
12,TRBV7-2,-,TRBJ2-1,many,CASSLRGRAEYF,TGTGCCAGCAGCTTAAGGGGAAGGGCCGAGTACTTC
14,TRBV24-1,TRBD2,TRBJ2-3,-,CATSGRGGTDTQYF,TGTGCCACCAGTGGGCGGGGGGGCACAGATACGCAGTATTTT
11,TRBV6-1,-,TRBJ1-2,few,CASKGNYGYTF,TGTGCCAGCAAGGGGAACTATGGCTACACCTTC
14,TRBV20-1,-,TRBJ2-1,many,CSARTPPSYNEQFF,TGCAGTGCTAGGACCCCTCCCTCCTACAATGAGCAGTTCTTC
15,TRBV4-3,-,TRBJ1-6,-,CASSQDSRNNSPLHF,TGCGCCAGCAGCCAAGATTCGAGAAATAATTCACCCCTCCACTTT
13,TRBV6-1,-,TRBJ2-1,many,CASSEGHLNEQFF,TGTGCCAGCAGTGAGGGGCACCTCAATGAGCAGTTCTTC
14,TRBV2,-,TRBJ1-6,few,CASRGDLLNSPLHF,TGTGCCAGCAGGGGCGACCTGCTGAATTCACCCCTCCACTTT
12,TRBV5-1,-,TRBJ2-7,many,CASSGYMNEQYF,TGCGCCAGCAGCGGATACATGAACGAGCAGTACTTC
18,TRBV6-1,-,TRBJ1-1,many,CASSKSVRDRRKGTEAFF,TGTGCCAGCAGTAAGTCTGTCCGGGACCGCAGGAAAGGGACTGAAGCTTTCTTT
11,TRBV2,-,TRBJ2-3,many,CASTRDATQYF,TGTGCCAGCACCCGGGACGCAACGCAGTATTTT
13,TRBV12-3/TRBV12-4,-,TRBJ2-3,many,CASSHLGADTQYF,TGTGCCAGCAGCCACCTGGGGGCAGATACGCAGTATTTT
13,TRBV29-1,-,TRBJ2-3,-,CSVESLGTDTQYF,TGCAGCGTTGAGTCACTCGGCACAGATACGCAGTATTTT
14,TRBV30,-,TRBJ1-3,many,CAWSGTFSGNTIYF,TGTGCCTGGAGTGGGACTTTCTCTGGAAACACCATATATTTT
18,TRBV28,-,TRBJ2-2,-,CASSYDSRSASNTGELFF,TGTGCCAGCAGTTACGACAGCCGGAGTGCGTCGAACACCGGGGAGCTGTTTTTT
14,TRBV11-2,TRBD1,TRBJ1-6,-,CASSRDSLESPLHF,TGTGCCAGCAGCCGGGACAGCCTAGAGTCACCCCTCCACTTT